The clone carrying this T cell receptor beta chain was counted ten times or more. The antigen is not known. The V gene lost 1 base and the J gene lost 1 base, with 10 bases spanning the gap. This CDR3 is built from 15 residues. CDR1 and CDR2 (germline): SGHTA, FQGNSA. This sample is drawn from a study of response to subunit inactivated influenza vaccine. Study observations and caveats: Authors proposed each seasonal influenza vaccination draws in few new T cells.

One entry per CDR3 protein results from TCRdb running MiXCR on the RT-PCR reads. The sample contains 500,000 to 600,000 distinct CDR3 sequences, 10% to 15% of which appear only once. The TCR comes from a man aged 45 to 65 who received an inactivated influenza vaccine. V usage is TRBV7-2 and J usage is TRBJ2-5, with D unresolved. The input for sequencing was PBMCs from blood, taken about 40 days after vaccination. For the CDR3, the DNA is TGTGCCAGCAGCTTAGGATTTATGATCCAAGAGACCCAGTACTTC. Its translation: CASSLGFMIQETQYF.